Each of the 17 T cell receptor beta chains below was sequenced from the same sample in a study of T-cell reconstitution after alpha-beta-depleted transplantation in children. During its preparation, the TCRbeta library received unique molecular identifiers. TCRdb re-called the PCR reads through MiXCR, storing one row per CDR3 protein. The sample shows approximately 490,000 distinct CDR3 sequences, 8% to 11% of them seen only once. This specimen was PBMCs, taken before TCRalphabeta/CD19-depleted stem cell transplant. The receptors were gathered from a child aged 2-15 years with inherited bone marrow failure, due to receive a stem cell transplant.

This clonotype was detected ten times or more. The rearrangement links TRBV4-2 to TRBJ2-5; 10 bases line up with TRBD2. The CDR3 runs to 19 residues. Germline V gene lookup returns CDR1 LGHNA and CDR2 YNFKEQ. J lost 5 bases, V lost 1 base, and 16 bases had no gene match. The CDR3 reads CASSQGIMSSGRARETQYF. Here the CDR3 DNA reads TGTGCCAGCAGCCAAGGAATCATGTCGAGCGGGAGGGCCAGGGAGACCCAGTACTTC.

This clonotype occurred a few times. The gene calls are TRBV7-2 and TRBJ1-1, with a weak D call TRBD1 (6 bases). Trimming shortened V by 1 base and J by 4 bases, and 16 bases separated the two germline ends. CDR1 is SGHTA, CDR2 FQGNSA, per germline. CDR3 length: 16 residues. Here the CDR3 DNA reads TGTGCCAGCAGCTTAGGGGGGCAGGCCCTCATCACTGAAGCTTTCTTT. This gives the protein CASSLGGQALITEAFF.

This clonotype was detected a few times. This chain joins TRBV28 and TRBJ1-5, with D possibly matching TRBD1 (6 bases). The germline gives CDR1 MDHEN, CDR2 SYDVKM. There are 15 residues in the CDR3. Trimming took 5 bases from V and 5 from J, leaving 16 bases between them. CDR3 coding DNA: TGTGCCAGCAGTCGGGACACCCTCCTGTATCAGCCCCAGCATTTT. Translating it yields CASSRDTLLYQPQHF.

The rearrangement links TRBV14 to TRBJ2-7, with 7 nucleotides matching TRBD1. The CDR3 covers 15 residues. V lost 1 base, J lost 5 bases, and 8 bases stayed unmatched. The germline V gene encodes CDR1 SGHDN and CDR2 FVKESK. CDR3 in DNA: TGTGCCAGCAGCCAAGTAACAGGGGCGATCCACGAGCAGTACTTC. It codes for CASSQVTGAIHEQYF.

At least ten counts were recorded for this clonotype. The V gene is TRBV10-2, the J gene TRBJ2-5; D is perhaps TRBD2 (6 bases). The germline V and J ends were trimmed by 5 bases and 2 bases, with 15 bases remaining between them. Germline V lookup: CDR1 WSHSY, CDR2 SAAADI. The CDR3 spans 15 residues. The DNA of the CDR3 is TGCGCCAGCAGTTCGGACTACGCAGGACAAGAGACCCAGTACTTC. Translated, it gives CASSSDYAGQETQYF.

This clonotype was picked up many times. The chain employs TRBV29-1 and TRBJ2-6, with D possibly matching TRBD2 (5 bases). The CDR3 contains 14 residues. Germline values: CDR1 SQVTM, CDR2 ANQGSEA. Deletions cut 0 bases from V and 4 bases from J, with 7 bases between. CDR3 protein: CSVEDERGANVLTF. The CDR3 coding sequence is TGCAGCGTTGAAGATGAGCGGGGGGCCAACGTCCTGACTTTC. The complete variable domain, with remaining parts taken from reference TRBV29-1 and TRBJ2-6, reads SAVISQKPSRDICQRGTSLTIQCQVDSQVTMMFWYRQQPGQSLTLIATANQGSEATYESGFVIDKFPISRPNLTFSTLTVSNMSPEDSSIYLCSVEDERGANVLTFGAGSRLTVL.

In this sample, this clonotype turned up a few times. V usage is TRBV20-1 and J usage is TRBJ1-1, with D possibly being TRBD1 (6 bases). This CDR3 spans 14 amino acids. V lost 0 bases, J lost 4 bases, and 12 bases lay in between. The V gene's germline CDR1 is DFQATT and CDR2 SNEGSKA (reference sequence). The CDR3 nucleotides are TGCAGTGCTAGAGAGGTGTCAGGGGCCACTGAAGCTTTCTTT. This sequence encodes CSAREVSGATEAFF.

This clonotype occurred a few times. The chain is built from TRBV7-2 and TRBJ2-7; D unresolved. This CDR3 comprises 12 residues. V was cut by 5 bases and J by 2 bases, with 7 bases left in between. Looked up from germline, CDR1 is SGHTA and CDR2 is FQGNSA. The CDR3 DNA is TGTGCCAGCAGCGCGTTACCCTACGAGCAGTACTTC. It yields the protein CASSALPYEQYF.

This clonotype occurred many times. The V gene is TRBV6-1, the J gene TRBJ2-7; perhaps TRBD1 as D (6 bases). This CDR3 has 14 residues. Germline CDR1 reads MNHNS; CDR2 reads SASEGT. V was shortened by 3 bases and J by 0 bases, with 9 bases between the two germline ends. CDR3 in amino acids: CASSEGAYSYEQYF. In DNA form, the CDR3 reads TGTGCCAGCAGTGAGGGGGCATACTCCTACGAGCAGTACTTC.

The rearrangement uses TRBV27 and TRBJ2-2; 9 nucleotides agree with TRBD1. In germline, CDR1 is MNHEY, CDR2 SMNVEV (reference sequence). The CDR3 runs to 16 residues. V shed 3 bases, J shed 4 bases, and the junction held 6 bases outside the gene matches. Written as DNA, the CDR3 is TGTGCCAGCAGTTTTGTCGGGACAGGGAGCACCGGGGAGCTGTTTTTT. Amino acid sequence: CASSFVGTGSTGELFF.

J is TRBJ1-3 and V is TRBV6-5; D gene unclear. Germline V CDR1 and CDR2: MNHEY, SVGAGI. V lost 0 bases to trimming and J lost 0 bases, with 6 bases between them. The CDR3 contains 15 residues. The CDR3 loop reads CASSYSWNSGNTIYF. The CDR3 region has the DNA TGTGCCAGCAGTTACTCGTGGAACTCTGGAAACACCATATATTTT.

Regarding this clonotype: This may stem from a read error, because a much larger clone lies one nucleotide away. The CDR3 DNA follows: TGCAGCGTGATGGGGTCCCGGGAGACCCAGTACTTC. The encoded protein is CSVMGSRETQYF. The chain uses TRBV29-1 and TRBJ2-5; D not certain. From germline, CDR1 is SQVTM and CDR2 ANQGSEA. Trimming pared 6 bases from V and 5 bases from J, leaving 13 bases between. The CDR3 is 12 residues long.

This clonotype was recorded at least ten times. This chain joins TRBV7-2 and TRBJ2-3; D remains unclear. Per the germline V gene, CDR1 is SGHTA and CDR2 is FQGNSA. The CDR3 runs to 15 residues. V shed 5 bases and J shed 4 bases, with 16 bases lying between them. CDR3 sequence (DNA): TGTGCCAGCAGCCCCCGCGGCATCACACCAGATACGCAGTATTTT. Protein sequence: CASSPRGITPDTQYF.

This clonotype was recorded at least ten times. The chain carries TRBV12-3 or TRBV12-4 and TRBJ2-2; TRBD1 matches at 8 bases. The CDR3 length is 14 residues. The J segment lost 5 bases and the V segment lost 1 base, leaving 0 bases of the junction unmatched. The CDR3 DNA reads TGTGCCAGCAGTTTAGGGGACAGGACCGGGGAGCTGTTTTTT. This codes for CASSLGDRTGELFF.

The genes are TRBV11-3 and TRBJ2-1; a weak D match, TRBD1 (5 bases). The germline V and J ends were trimmed by 8 bases and 4 bases, with 12 bases remaining between them. The CDR3 spans 13 residues. Germline CDR1 reads SGHNT; CDR2 reads YENEEA. CDR3 region: CASGPAGYNEQFF. In DNA, the CDR3 is TGTGCCAGCGGCCCCGCAGGGTACAATGAGCAGTTCTTC.

The rearrangement uses TRBV19 and TRBJ2-2; 8 bases line up with TRBD1. CDR1 is LNHDA and CDR2 is SQIVND in the germline V gene (reference sequence). The CDR3 totals 17 residues. The V gene end was trimmed by 6 bases and the J gene end by 4 bases; junction bases not matched to a gene: 13. CDR3: CASRRRQGTPSTGELFF. In nucleotides, the CDR3 is TGTGCCAGTAGGCGCCGACAGGGGACGCCGAGCACCGGGGAGCTGTTTTTT.

The sample holds many counts of this clonotype. This sequence joins TRBV4-2 and TRBJ2-7, with TRBD1 identical over 7 bases. J gave up 1 base and V 4 bases, and 4 bases lay outside the gene matches. CDR3 length equals 14 residues. Germline CDR1 reads LGHNA; CDR2 reads YNFKEQ. CDR3 loop: CASSRAGGSYEQYF. CDR3 DNA: TGTGCCAGCAGCCGAGCAGGGGGATCCTACGAGCAGTACTTC.